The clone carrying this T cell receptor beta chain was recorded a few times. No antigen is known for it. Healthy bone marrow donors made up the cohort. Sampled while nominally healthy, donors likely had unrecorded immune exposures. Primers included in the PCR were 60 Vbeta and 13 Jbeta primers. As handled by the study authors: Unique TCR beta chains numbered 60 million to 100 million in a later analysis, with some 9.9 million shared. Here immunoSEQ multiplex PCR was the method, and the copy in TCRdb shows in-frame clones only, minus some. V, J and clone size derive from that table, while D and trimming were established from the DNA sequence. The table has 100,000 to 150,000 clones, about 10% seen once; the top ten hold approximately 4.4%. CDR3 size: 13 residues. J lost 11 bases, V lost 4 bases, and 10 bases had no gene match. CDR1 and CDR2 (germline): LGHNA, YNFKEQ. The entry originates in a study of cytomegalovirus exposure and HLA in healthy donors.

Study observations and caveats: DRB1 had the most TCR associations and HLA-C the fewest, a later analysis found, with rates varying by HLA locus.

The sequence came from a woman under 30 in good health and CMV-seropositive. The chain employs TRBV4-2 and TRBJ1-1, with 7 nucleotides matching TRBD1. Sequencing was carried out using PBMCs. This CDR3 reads CASSPRGAEGAFF. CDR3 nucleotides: TGTGCCAGCAGCCCCAGGGGGGCCGAGGGGGCTTTCTTT.